The 24 T cell receptor beta chains listed next were all sequenced from one sample in a study of blood T cell repertoires in COVID-19. Only in-frame clones appear in the TCRdb table, and some are missing; sequencing was by immunoSEQ multiplex PCR. The profile shows about 300,000 clones, 86% of them singletons. Sequenced input: PBMCs or T cells enriched from blood (not recorded which). All receptors come from a woman aged 18 to 35 who had recovered from COVID-19.

J is TRBJ1-2 and V is TRBV4-2; weak D call: TRBD1 (5 bases). CDR3 length equals 14 residues. Deletions cut 0 bases from V and 5 bases from J, with 10 bases between. Germline V gene sequence: CDR1 LGHNA, CDR2 YNFKEQ. This CDR3 reads CASSQDLQGYGYTF. The CDR3 region has the DNA TGTGCCAGCAGCCAAGATCTCCAGGGTTATGGCTACACCTTC.

Here the CDR3 DNA reads TGTGCCAGCAGTGGAGACAGGGGAAAAACTGAAGCTTTCTTT. Amino acids: CASSGDRGKTEAFF. The chain recombines TRBV25-1 with TRBJ1-1; 8 bases align to TRBD1. Germline V lookup: CDR1 MGHDK, CDR2 SYGVNS. V shed 4 bases and J 5 bases; nucleotides not matched to a gene: 6. CDR3 length: 14 amino acids.

Points on this clone: Other DNA sequences in the same sample also yield this CDR3. This rearrangement joins TRBV19 to TRBJ2-1, with D perhaps matching TRBD1 (5 bases). This CDR3 has 15 residues. V shed 3 bases and J shed 1 base, with 10 bases lying between them. Germline CDR1 is LNHDA and CDR2 is SQIVND (reference sequence). The CDR3 nucleotides are TGTGCCAGTAGTATCGGGCCAGGGTCCTACAATGAGCAGTTCTTC. Translating gives CASSIGPGSYNEQFF.

The rearrangement uses TRBV4-1 and TRBJ2-7; D might be TRBD2 (6 bases). CDR3 length: 14 residues. V lost 6 bases, J lost 0 bases, and 12 bases lay in between. The V gene's germline CDR1 is MGHRA and CDR2 YSYEKL. Here the CDR3 DNA reads TGCGCCAGCAGGCCTTTAGCGGACTCCTACGAGCAGTACTTC. Amino acid sequence: CASRPLADSYEQYF.

The J gene is TRBJ2-7, the V gene TRBV19; 8 bases map to TRBD1. The germline V gene encodes CDR1 LNHDA and CDR2 SQIVND (reference sequence). The CDR3 totals 15 residues. Trimming took 5 bases from V and 1 from J; bases not matched to a gene: 7. In DNA form, the CDR3 reads TGTGCCAGTAGTTCCCGTCAGGGGGCGTCCTACGAGCAGTACTTC. Translation: CASSSRQGASYEQYF.

This sequence joins TRBV2 and TRBJ1-1; 7 bases agree with TRBD1. This CDR3 has 14 amino acids. The J segment lost 1 base and the V segment lost 8 bases, leaving 7 bases of the junction unmatched. Looked up from germline, CDR1 is SNHLY and CDR2 is FYNNEI. CDR3 region: CASAAGTANTEAFF. The CDR3, as DNA: TGTGCCAGCGCAGCCGGGACAGCGAACACTGAAGCTTTCTTT.

The chain recombines TRBV5-1 with TRBJ2-3; maybe TRBD2 (6 bases). V lost 1 base, J lost 3 bases, and 12 bases lay in between. The germline gives CDR1 SGHRS, CDR2 YFSETQ. There are 15 residues in the CDR3. The CDR3 is CASSLSGGKTDTQYF. Written as DNA, the CDR3 is TGCGCCAGCAGCTTGTCTGGGGGGAAAACAGATACGCAGTATTTT.

The chain links TRBV25-1 to TRBJ1-5; TRBD1 matches at 8 bases. This CDR3 is built from 15 residues. Germline V lookup: CDR1 MGHDK, CDR2 SYGVNS. V lost 6 bases, J lost 2 bases, and 6 bases stayed unmatched. This chain's CDR3 is CASRAQGAGNQPQHF. The CDR3 region has the DNA TGTGCCAGCAGAGCCCAGGGGGCGGGCAATCAGCCCCAGCATTTT.

The chain combines TRBV6-1 with TRBJ1-5; D is undetermined. The CDR3 spans 14 residues. Germline values: CDR1 MNHNS, CDR2 SASEGT. With 2 bases removed from V and 3 bases from J, the gap between germline ends came to 8 bases. The CDR3 reads CASSEYPLNQPQHF. DNA of the CDR3: TGTGCCAGCAGTGAATATCCTCTCAATCAGCCCCAGCATTTT.

V gene TRBV7-9 combines with J gene TRBJ1-6; tentatively, D is TRBD1 (5 bases). This CDR3 region has 13 residues. Trimming removed 3 bases at V and 11 bases at J, with 11 bases between. The germline CDR1 and CDR2 sequences are SEHNR and FQNEAQ (reference sequence). The CDR3, as DNA: TGTGCCAGCAGCTTCGACAGAGGCGCACCCCTCCACTTT. Its protein is CASSFDRGAPLHF. The complete variable domain, with remaining parts taken from reference TRBV7-9 and TRBJ1-6, reads DTGVSQNPRHKITKRGQNVTFRCDPISEHNRLYWYRQTLGQGPEFLTYFQNEAQLEKSRLLSDRFSAERPKGSFSTLEIQRTEQGDSAMYLCASSFDRGAPLHFGNGTRLTVT.

The rearrangement uses TRBV12-3 or TRBV12-4 and TRBJ1-1, with TRBD1 as a possible D gene (6 bases). The CDR3 totals 13 residues. The ends were cut back, 3 bases at V and 4 bases at J, with 9 bases in the middle. In nucleotides, the CDR3 is TGTGCCAGCAGTTTCGTAGGGGGCACTGAAGCTTTCTTT. As protein: CASSFVGGTEAFF.

V usage is TRBV11-2 and J usage is TRBJ2-2; D remains ambiguous. This CDR3 contains 13 residues. Germline lookup yields CDR1 SGHAT and CDR2 FQNNGV. V gave up 2 bases and J gave up 5 bases, with 6 bases separating them. The CDR3 reads CASSLILTGELFF. DNA of the CDR3: TGTGCCAGCAGCTTAATACTAACCGGGGAGCTGTTTTTT.

J is TRBJ1-5 and V is TRBV30; the match to TRBD1 covers 7 bases. Germline V CDR1 and CDR2: GTSNPN, SVGIG (reference sequence). There are 14 residues in the CDR3. The J segment lost 9 bases and the V segment lost 3 bases, leaving 11 bases of the junction unmatched. CDR3 loop: CAWSATGTHGPQHF. Written as DNA, the CDR3 is TGTGCCTGGAGCGCGACAGGGACCCACGGGCCCCAGCATTTT.

The J gene is TRBJ1-5, the V gene TRBV19; TRBD1 agrees at 8 bases. The V segment lost 4 bases and the J segment 2 bases; nucleotides outside the gene matches: 7. The germline V gene encodes CDR1 LNHDA and CDR2 SQIVND (reference sequence). CDR3 length: 16 amino acids. The CDR3 loop is CASSSFRGRRNQPQHF. In DNA form, the CDR3 reads TGTGCCAGTAGTAGTTTCAGGGGGCGCCGCAATCAGCCCCAGCATTTT.

The V and J genes are TRBV30 and TRBJ1-2, with TRBD1 identical over 7 bases. V was pared by 1 base and J by 8 bases, with 4 bases of the junction left unmatched. The CDR3 has 12 residues. CDR1 and CDR2 (germline): GTSNPN, SVGIG (reference sequence). The CDR3 sequence: CAWSEGAGGYTF. The CDR3 bases are TGTGCCTGGAGTGAGGGGGCTGGCGGCTACACCTTC.

The chain has TRBV25-1 and TRBJ2-7; D may be TRBD1 (6 bases). Germline V gene sequence: CDR1 MGHDK, CDR2 SYGVNS. V was trimmed by 3 bases and J by 9 bases, leaving 15 bases between them. This CDR3 is built from 13 residues. The CDR3, as DNA: TGTGCCAGCAGTGAGGGGGCTCAGGTTCGGCAGTACTTC. Amino acids: CASSEGAQVRQYF.

The V call is TRBV7-9, the J call TRBJ2-1; the match to TRBD2 covers 11 bases. V lost 8 bases and J lost 3; bases outside the gene matches: 6. The CDR3 sequence is 15 residues long. Germline CDR1 and CDR2: SEHNR and FQNEAQ (reference sequence). The CDR3 here is CASWGTSGLYNEQFF. As DNA, the CDR3 is TGTGCCAGCTGGGGGACTAGCGGTCTCTACAATGAGCAGTTCTTC.

This chain joins TRBV28 and TRBJ2-7; no clear D gene. Germline values: CDR1 MDHEN, CDR2 SYDVKM. This CDR3 has 15 amino acids. Trimming shortened V by 6 bases and J by 0 bases, and 15 bases separated the two germline ends. The CDR3 sequence: CASSSGSLSSYEQYF. CDR3 sequence (DNA): TGTGCCAGCAGCTCTGGGTCACTATCCTCCTACGAGCAGTACTTC.

This clone was seen a handful of times. The chain employs TRBV3-1 (or the pseudogene TRBV3-2) and TRBJ2-7; TRBD2 agrees at 8 bases. Germline V CDR1 and CDR2: LGHDT, YNNKEL (reference sequence). This CDR3 has 16 residues. V was clipped by 4 bases and J by 2 bases; unmatched bases: 10. The CDR3 here is CASSPPGSGTTYEQYF. The CDR3 DNA reads TGTGCCAGCAGCCCCCCGGGTAGCGGGACAACCTACGAGCAGTACTTC.

The gene calls are TRBV30 and TRBJ1-2, with D uncertain. This CDR3 comprises 12 residues. The V gene lost 1 base and the J gene lost 8 bases, with 11 bases spanning the gap. Germline-derived CDR1 and CDR2 are GTSNPN and SVGIG (reference sequence). The CDR3 DNA is TGTGCCTGGAGTGCCCGCCCGGGAGGCTACACCTTC. Translated, it gives CAWSARPGGYTF.

This chain uses TRBV27 with TRBJ1-2; D is undetermined. The V and J ends lost 4 bases and 4 bases respectively, with 10 bases between them. The CDR3 consists of 13 residues. CDR1 is MNHEY, CDR2 SMNVEV, per germline (reference sequence). Written as DNA, the CDR3 is TGTGCCAGCAGTTCCCGAGGGTTCTATGGCTACACCTTC. Residues: CASSSRGFYGYTF.

This sequence joins TRBV3-1 (or the pseudogene TRBV3-2) and TRBJ1-1; the match to TRBD1 covers 9 bases. CDR1 is LGHDT and CDR2 is YNNKEL in the germline V gene (reference sequence). CDR3 length equals 15 residues. V gave up 5 bases and J gave up 1 base; unmatched junction bases: 5. The CDR3 protein is CASSTTTGGNTEAFF. The DNA of the CDR3 is TGTGCCAGCAGCACGACGACAGGGGGGAACACTGAAGCTTTCTTT.

The chain carries TRBV5-1 and TRBJ1-6; 7 bases agree with TRBD1. Germline lookup yields CDR1 SGHRS and CDR2 YFSETQ. V trimming: 4 bases; J trimming: 7 bases; junction bases outside the gene matches: 8. This CDR3 is built from 15 residues. This CDR3 is CASSLPGTDNSPLHF. CDR3 in DNA: TGCGCCAGCAGCCTACCAGGGACAGACAATTCACCCCTCCACTTT.

The V call is TRBV30, the J call TRBJ2-1, with a possible D match to TRBD2 (6 bases). Germline V gene sequence: CDR1 GTSNPN, CDR2 SVGIG (reference sequence). Trimming cost V 4 bases and J 8 bases, with 27 bases left between them. This CDR3 is built from 17 residues. This CDR3 is CAWTGDLGLRWGHEQFF. The CDR3 region has the DNA TGTGCCTGGACCGGAGACTTGGGACTCCGGTGGGGTCATGAGCAGTTCTTC.